These T cell receptor beta chains were read from a single sample in a study of Ad26.COV2.S vaccination and SARS-CoV-2 variants. Profiled with immunoSEQ multiplex PCR; TCRdb holds only in-frame clones, not every one. The sample has fewer than 400,000 clones; roughly 90% are singletons. The sample consisted of peripheral blood, taken in a trial of Ad26.COV2.S vaccine versus placebo. The receptor source for this set is a person aged 18 to 65 who received the Ad26.COV2.S COVID-19 vaccine or a placebo. The CDR3 runs from the conserved cysteine through the conserved F or W. The D gene is left open where the match is weak. Clone size is given for some rows only: seen once, a few or many times, or a class if the clone is expanded.

J gene	D gene	clone size	V gene	CDR3 protein	CDR3 DNA
TRBJ1-2	.	.	TRBV28	CASSLNRIHGYTF	TGTGCCAGCAGTTTAAACAGAATTCATGGCTACACCTTC
TRBJ2-1	.	once	TRBV7-3	CASSLPDNEQFF	TGTGCCAGCAGCTTACCGGACAATGAGCAGTTCTTC
TRBJ2-1	.	once	TRBV5-1	CASSLGSDSSYNEQFF	TGCGCCAGCAGCCTCGGGAGCGATAGCTCCTACAATGAGCAGTTCTTC
TRBJ1-1	.	.	TRBV5-6	CASSSYSRANTEAFF	TGTGCCAGCAGCTCCTACAGCCGGGCAAACACTGAAGCTTTCTTT
TRBJ1-1	.	.	TRBV3-1/TRBV3-2	CASTGSNTEAFF	TGTGCCAGCACAGGGAGTAACACTGAAGCTTTCTTT
TRBJ1-3	.	.	TRBV6-6	CASSYGSAGNTIYF	TGTGCCAGCAGTTATGGTTCCGCTGGAAACACCATATATTTT
TRBJ2-3	TRBD2	.	TRBV4-2	CASSRDPRLAGNTDTQYF	TGTGCCAGCAGCCGAGATCCGAGACTAGCGGGGAACACAGATACGCAGTATTTT
TRBJ1-2	TRBD1	.	TRBV19	CASSKGQGGNYGYTF	TGTGCCAGTAGTAAGGGACAGGGTGGTAACTATGGCTACACCTTC
TRBJ1-1	.	.	TRBV28	CASSLPLGGGVTEAFF	TGTGCCAGCAGTCTCCCCTTGGGAGGGGGGGTCACTGAAGCTTTCTTT
TRBJ2-7	TRBD1	.	TRBV27	CASSLRQGSGYEQYF	TGTGCCAGCAGTCTACGACAGGGGAGTGGGTACGAGCAGTACTTC
TRBJ2-5	.	.	TRBV9	CASSKGGRQETQYF	TGTGCCAGCAGCAAGGGGGGGCGTCAAGAGACCCAGTACTTC
TRBJ2-7	.	.	TRBV15	CATSRDLTSPEQYF	TGTGCCACCAGCAGGGACCTGACCTCCCCCGAGCAGTACTTC
TRBJ2-3	.	.	TRBV9	CASSLGWKPRADTQYF	TGTGCCAGCAGCCTCGGCTGGAAACCGAGGGCAGATACGCAGTATTTT
TRBJ2-1	.	.	TRBV9	CASSAHRLNNEQFF	TGTGCCAGCAGCGCCCACAGGTTAAACAATGAGCAGTTCTTC
TRBJ2-7	TRBD1	.	TRBV10-1	CASSELGAGGEQYF	TGCGCCAGCAGTGAGTTAGGGGCAGGGGGCGAGCAGTACTTC
TRBJ2-1	TRBD1	.	TRBV24-1	CATSDHRDRAYNEQFF	TGTGCCACCAGTGATCACCGGGACAGGGCTTACAATGAGCAGTTCTTC
TRBJ1-6	.	.	TRBV7-2	CASSLSGEGTPLHF	TGTGCCAGCAGCTTATCAGGGGAAGGGACACCCCTCCACTTT
TRBJ2-5	TRBD2	medium-sized	TRBV15	CATSRGVAGGLETQYF	TGTGCCACCAGCAGAGGGGTAGCGGGAGGTCTCGAGACCCAGTACTTC
TRBJ1-5	TRBD1	.	TRBV28	CASSPGGSNQPQHF	TGTGCCAGCAGCCCAGGGGGCAGTAATCAGCCCCAGCATTTT
TRBJ1-1	.	.	TRBV18	CASSPRGNTEAFF	TGTGCCAGCTCACCACGAGGGAACACTGAAGCTTTCTTT
TRBJ1-2	.	.	TRBV6-5	CASRVGGDYGYTF	TGTGCCAGCAGGGTTGGGGGGGACTATGGCTACACCTTC
TRBJ2-3	.	.	TRBV3-1/TRBV3-2	CASSQLGETQYF	TGTGCCAGCAGCCAACTCGGCGAGACGCAGTATTTT
TRBJ1-2	TRBD1	.	TRBV2	CASRGTGGARYGYTF	TGTGCCAGCAGGGGGACAGGGGGCGCGCGGTATGGCTACACCTTC
TRBJ2-7	.	.	TRBV5-1	CASSLQGGGYEQYF	TGCGCCAGCAGCTTACAGGGTGGGGGATACGAGCAGTACTTC
TRBJ2-5	.	.	TRBV7-9	CASSVGGGSMETQYF	TGTGCCAGCAGCGTAGGGGGCGGGAGCATGGAGACCCAGTACTTC
TRBJ2-5	.	.	TRBV7-2	CASSPSAAGSQETQYF	TGTGCCAGCAGCCCTAGCGCCGCTGGGAGTCAAGAGACCCAGTACTTC
TRBJ1-1	TRBD1	.	TRBV7-3	CASSQGAGNTEAFF	TGTGCCAGCAGCCAGGGGGCAGGAAACACTGAAGCTTTCTTT
TRBJ2-5	.	.	TRBV4-1	CASSQDLRGTQYF	TGCGCCAGCAGCCAAGACCTTCGGGGGACCCAGTACTTC
TRBJ2-3	.	few	TRBV4-2	CASSPTPGDGTDTQYF	TGTGCCAGCAGCCCCACTCCGGGAGACGGCACAGATACGCAGTATTTT